These 30 T cell receptor beta chains were all obtained from the same sample, sequenced in a study of blood T cell repertoires in COVID-19. Assay used: immunoSEQ multiplex PCR; TCRdb lists only in-frame clones, some missing. The sample shows about 250,000 clones, 70% to 90% of them seen only once. The sequenced material came from PBMCs or T cells enriched from blood (not recorded which). The receptors originated from a woman aged 25 to 45 who had recovered from COVID-19.

The chain has TRBV28 and TRBJ1-5, with 8 bases that match TRBD1. V shed 3 bases and J 8 bases; nucleotides not matched to a gene: 9. This CDR3 spans 15 amino acids. Germline loops: CDR1 MDHEN, CDR2 SYDVKM. CDR3 loop: CASSFQDRALEPQHF. CDR3 DNA: TGTGCCAGCAGTTTCCAGGACAGGGCACTGGAGCCCCAGCATTTT.

The chain uses TRBV29-1 and TRBJ1-1; D call uncertain. V was cut by 1 base and J by 10 bases, with 13 bases left in between. From germline, CDR1 is SQVTM and CDR2 ANQGSEA. This CDR3 is built from 12 residues. This chain's CDR3 is CSVEVGANPAFF. Written as DNA, the CDR3 is TGCAGCGTTGAAGTCGGAGCGAACCCAGCTTTCTTT.

The rearrangement joins TRBV10-2 to TRBJ2-2; TRBD2 matches 8 bases. The ends lost 3 bases at V and 1 base at J; junction bases unmatched: 4. CDR1 and CDR2 (germline): WSHSY, SAAADI. The CDR3 extends over 16 amino acids. The CDR3 is CASSDGAGVNTGELFF. For the CDR3, the DNA is TGCGCCAGCAGTGATGGAGCGGGAGTGAACACCGGGGAGCTGTTTTTT.

In DNA, the CDR3 is TGCGCCAGCAGCTTCATACAGGGAGGGAACTACGAGCAGTACTTC. Translating gives CASSFIQGGNYEQYF. This chain joins TRBV5-1 and TRBJ2-7, with a possible D match to TRBD2 (7 bases). The CDR3 runs 15 residues. Trimming took 2 bases from V and 3 from J, leaving 15 bases between them. Germline CDR1 SGHRS, CDR2 YFSETQ.

The chain links TRBV19 to TRBJ1-2; a weak D match, TRBD1 (5 bases). Trimming removed 2 bases from V and 8 bases from J, with 12 bases in between. The CDR3 consists of 13 residues. Germline V gene lookup returns CDR1 LNHDA and CDR2 SQIVND (reference sequence). The CDR3 protein is CASSILQGGGYTF. Here the CDR3 DNA reads TGTGCCAGTAGTATACTGCAGGGTGGAGGCTACACCTTC. Full variable domain (remainder filled in from reference TRBV19 and TRBJ1-2): DGGITQSPKYLFRKEGQNVTLSCEQNLNHDAMYWYRQDPGQGLRLIYYSQIVNDFQKGDIAEGYSVSREKKESFPLTVTSAQKNPTAFYLCASSILQGGGYTFGSGTRLTVV.

With respect to this clone: Other nucleotide sequences in the sample specify the same CDR3. V is TRBV7-2 and J is TRBJ1-2; D is undetermined. V lost 0 bases and J 2 bases, leaving 7 bases between the germline ends. Germline V CDR1 and CDR2: SGHTA, FQGNSA. This CDR3 is built from 14 residues. CDR3 in amino acids: CASSLARRNYGYTF. Here the CDR3 DNA reads TGTGCCAGCAGCTTAGCGCGGAGGAACTATGGCTACACCTTC.

V and J are TRBV6-2 or TRBV6-3 and TRBJ1-2; D gene ambiguous. V was clipped by 2 bases and J by 8 bases, with 9 bases between them. The CDR3 contains 12 residues. Germline V gene data show CDR1 as MNHEY and CDR2 as SVGEGT. The CDR3 DNA sequence: TGTGCCAGCAGTTACCGCGAAAGAGGCTACACCTTC. Protein product: CASSYRERGYTF.

This clone was picked up a small number of times. The genes are TRBV19 and TRBJ1-6, with 8 nucleotides matching TRBD1. CDR1 is LNHDA and CDR2 is SQIVND in the germline V gene (reference sequence). The CDR3 runs 14 residues. Trimming took 5 bases from V and 10 from J; bases not matched to a gene: 7. The CDR3 is CASSPDRGGSPLHF. The DNA of the CDR3 is TGTGCCAGTAGTCCCGACAGGGGAGGGTCACCCCTCCACTTT.

The V call is TRBV18, the J call TRBJ1-4, with D unclear. Germline-derived CDR1 and CDR2 are KGHSH and LQKENI. The CDR3 is made up of 21 amino acids. V was clipped by 0 bases and J by 3 bases, with 26 bases between them. CDR3 residues: CASSPPLVKATSQNSNEKLFF. CDR3 DNA sequence: TGTGCCAGCTCACCACCCCTGGTGAAGGCGACTAGCCAAAACTCTAATGAAAAACTGTTTTTT. The full variable domain, with the rest looked up from reference TRBV18 and TRBJ1-4, is NAGVMQNPRHLVRRRGQEARLRCSPMKGHSHVYWYRQLPEEGLKFMVYLQKENIIDESGMPKERFSAEFPKEGPSILRIQQVVRGDSAAYFCASSPPLVKATSQNSNEKLFFGSGTQLSVL.

CDR3 nucleotide sequence: TGTGCCAGCTCATCAGGGGGACAGGGCCAGTCACCCCTCCACTTT. This sequence encodes CASSSGGQGQSPLHF. The J gene is TRBJ1-6, the V gene TRBV18; 9 nucleotides agree with TRBD1. Germline CDR1 is KGHSH and CDR2 is LQKENI. This CDR3 has 15 amino acids. With V trimmed by 5 bases and J by 10 bases, 9 bases remained unmatched. Drawing the rest from reference TRBV18 and TRBJ1-6, the complete variable domain is NAGVMQNPRHLVRRRGQEARLRCSPMKGHSHVYWYRQLPEEGLKFMVYLQKENIIDESGMPKERFSAEFPKEGPSILRIQQVVRGDSAAYFCASSSGGQGQSPLHFGNGTRLTVT.

The chain is built from TRBV9 and TRBJ2-6, with TRBD1 matching over 8 bases. The V and J ends lost 4 bases and 0 bases, in that order; junction bases with no gene match: 21. CDR3 length: 22 residues. CDR1 and CDR2 from the germline V gene are SGDLS and YYNGEE. CDR3 DNA sequence: TGTGCCAGCAGCCTCCCGGGACAGGAGGCAACAATGGGACTCTCTGGGGCCAACGTCCTGACTTTC. Translating gives CASSLPGQEATMGLSGANVLTF.

In its sample, this clone was seen a few times. The V gene is TRBV3-1 (or the pseudogene TRBV3-2), the J gene TRBJ2-1; 11 nucleotides match TRBD2. CDR3 length: 17 amino acids. Germline lookup yields CDR1 LGHDT and CDR2 YNNKEL (reference sequence). With 4 bases clipped from V and 8 bases from J, the junction kept 13 bases outside the gene matches. CDR3 protein: CASSLRSTSGISDEQFF. In DNA form, the CDR3 reads TGTGCCAGCAGCCTCCGTTCGACTAGCGGGATTAGCGATGAGCAGTTCTTC.

This chain connects TRBV3-1 (or the pseudogene TRBV3-2) to TRBJ2-7; D might be TRBD2 (5 bases). V was trimmed by 6 bases and J by 2 bases, leaving 14 bases between them. Looked up from germline, CDR1 is LGHDT and CDR2 is YNNKEL (reference sequence). The CDR3 extends over 14 amino acids. The CDR3 coding sequence is TGTGCCAGCAGACTCGCAGCGGTACCCTACGAGCAGTACTTC. This sequence encodes CASRLAAVPYEQYF.

In DNA, the CDR3 is TGTGCCAGCTCAGGACAGAGGGTTCCAACCGGGGAGCTGTTTTTT. Encoded protein: CASSGQRVPTGELFF. This sequence joins TRBV18 and TRBJ2-2; tentatively, D is TRBD1 (6 bases). The germline gives CDR1 KGHSH, CDR2 LQKENI. This CDR3 comprises 15 residues. The V end was cut by 5 bases, the J end by 5 bases, with 15 bases between.

V usage is TRBV7-3 and J usage is TRBJ2-7; TRBD2 matches at 9 bases. In germline, CDR1 is SGHTA, CDR2 FQGTGA. This CDR3 region has 19 residues. V lost 2 bases, J lost 0 bases, and 14 bases stayed unmatched. As DNA, the CDR3 is TGTGCCAGCAGCTTACGGGCTAGCGGGGATGTTAGGGACTCCTACGAGCAGTACTTC. Residues: CASSLRASGDVRDSYEQYF.

The gene calls are TRBV19 and TRBJ1-1; 12 bases match TRBD1. Germline V gene data show CDR1 as LNHDA and CDR2 as SQIVND (reference sequence). V lost 10 bases, J lost 6 bases, and 6 bases stayed unmatched. This CDR3 is 13 amino acids long. As DNA, the CDR3 is TGTGCCATCAGGGGACAGGGGGCTGCTGAAGCTTTCTTT. Translating it yields CAIRGQGAAEAFF.

The chain uses TRBV19 and TRBJ2-2; TRBD1 might be the D (5 bases). The V and J ends lost 4 bases and 2 bases respectively, with 20 bases between them. CDR3 size: 18 residues. Germline V gene lookup returns CDR1 LNHDA and CDR2 SQIVND (reference sequence). The CDR3 nucleotides read TGTGCCAGTAGTAGCGTATGGGGCCGGCAGATCAACACCGGGGAGCTGTTTTTT. It specifies CASSSVWGRQINTGELFF.

This rearrangement joins TRBV6-4 to TRBJ1-5; D possibly corresponds to TRBD1 (6 bases). The CDR3 sequence is 16 residues long. V dropped 4 bases and J dropped 7 bases, with 20 bases sitting between them. The V gene's germline CDR1 is MRHNA and CDR2 SNTAGT. CDR3 nucleotides: TGTGCCAGCAGTGCCTACCCAGTAACAGGGATACAGCCCCAGCATTTT. Its protein is CASSAYPVTGIQPQHF.

This sequence joins TRBV30 and TRBJ1-3, with D unclear. The CDR3 has 13 residues. V was cut by 1 base and J by 11 bases, with 15 bases left in between. In germline, CDR1 is GTSNPN, CDR2 SVGIG (reference sequence). The CDR3 loop is CAWSGGLGVAIYF. DNA for the CDR3: TGTGCCTGGAGTGGGGGTTTGGGAGTCGCCATATATTTT.

This chain uses TRBV3-1 (or the pseudogene TRBV3-2) with TRBJ2-7; D not certain. The V end lost 0 bases, the J end lost 0 bases, and 12 bases lay between the germline ends. Germline lookup yields CDR1 LGHDT and CDR2 YNNKEL (reference sequence). The CDR3 totals 16 residues. The CDR3 here is CASSQDPPGTSYEQYF. The DNA of the CDR3 is TGTGCCAGCAGCCAAGATCCGCCAGGAACCTCCTACGAGCAGTACTTC.

The chain uses TRBV18 and TRBJ2-2; D is unclear. CDR3 length: 15 amino acids. V shed 3 bases and J shed 3 bases, with 11 bases lying between them. CDR1 and CDR2 from the germline V gene are KGHSH and LQKENI. The CDR3 sequence is CASSPRGADTGELFF. The CDR3 nucleotides read TGTGCCAGCTCACCGCGAGGCGCGGACACCGGGGAGCTGTTTTTT.

The CDR3 region is CASNVGQTITEAFF. The CDR3 DNA reads as TGTGCCAGCAATGTTGGACAGACGATCACTGAAGCTTTCTTT. The chain employs TRBV28 and TRBJ1-1; maybe TRBD1 (6 bases). The CDR3 has 14 residues. V was shortened by 7 bases and J by 4 bases, with 16 bases between the two germline ends. Germline V gene sequence: CDR1 MDHEN, CDR2 SYDVKM. The variable domain in full, completed from reference TRBV28 and TRBJ1-1, reads DVKVTQSSRYLVKRTGEKVFLECVQDMDHENMFWYRQDPGLGLRLIYFSYDVKMKEKGDIPEGYSVSREKKERFSLILESASTNQTSMYLCASNVGQTITEAFFGQGTRLTVV.

Points on this clone: Additional DNA sequences in this sample encode the identical CDR3. The rearrangement links TRBV27 to TRBJ1-4; TRBD1 might be the D (5 bases). Trimming removed 6 bases from V and 0 bases from J, with 8 bases in between. CDR3 length: 14 amino acids. Germline values: CDR1 MNHEY, CDR2 SMNVEV (reference sequence). The CDR3 loop is CASSPGSTNEKLFF. CDR3 coding DNA: TGTGCCAGCAGCCCAGGGTCAACTAATGAAAAACTGTTTTTT. Full variable domain (missing parts from reference TRBV27 and TRBJ1-4): EAQVTQNPRYLITVTGKKLTVTCSQNMNHEYMSWYRQDPGLGLRQIYYSMNVEVTDKGDVPEGYKVSRKEKRNFPLILESPSPNQTSLYFCASSPGSTNEKLFFGSGTQLSVL.

V gene TRBV30 combines with J gene TRBJ2-2; TRBD1 matches 9 bases. Germline lookup yields CDR1 GTSNPN and CDR2 SVGIG (reference sequence). The CDR3 consists of 17 residues. Trimming cost V 8 bases and J 7 bases; bases outside gene matches: 20. Written as DNA, the CDR3 is TGTGCCATCTCCGGGACAGGGCAGTTGATCGCGTTCGGGGAGCTGTTTTTT. Translation gives CAISGTGQLIAFGELFF.

The genes are TRBV4-1 and TRBJ1-2; TRBD1 matches at 10 bases. Losses at the gene ends were 7 bases for V and 4 bases for J; bases not matched to a gene: 9. The CDR3 runs 15 residues. The germline V gene has CDR1 MGHRA and CDR2 YSYEKL. CDR3 amino acids: CASTAGQGQIYGYTF. In nucleotides, the CDR3 is TGCGCCAGCACCGCGGGACAGGGGCAAATCTATGGCTACACCTTC.

The table lists this clone with a count of one. The V and J genes are TRBV28 and TRBJ2-3; TRBD2 matches 11 bases. CDR1 is MDHEN and CDR2 is SYDVKM in the germline V gene. The CDR3 spans 13 residues. V was pared by 10 bases and J by 10 bases, with 10 bases of the junction left unmatched. This chain's CDR3 is CATEASGRRPQYF. The CDR3 coding sequence is TGTGCCACCGAGGCTAGCGGGAGGCGTCCGCAGTATTTT. Full variable domain (remainder filled in from reference TRBV28 and TRBJ2-3): DVKVTQSSRYLVKRTGEKVFLECVQDMDHENMFWYRQDPGLGLRLIYFSYDVKMKEKGDIPEGYSVSREKKERFSLILESASTNQTSMYLCATEASGRRPQYFGPGTRLTVL.

As to this clone: Other DNA sequences in the same sample also yield this CDR3. This chain links TRBV12-3 or TRBV12-4 with TRBJ1-1; no clear D. The CDR3 spans 13 residues. The V gene lost 3 bases and the J gene lost 0 bases, with 5 bases spanning the gap. The CDR3 DNA is TGTGCCAGCAGTTTCCGTGTGAACACTGAAGCTTTCTTT. Its translation: CASSFRVNTEAFF.

The V and J genes are TRBV5-1 and TRBJ1-6; 8 positions agree with TRBD1. Per the germline V gene, CDR1 is SGHRS and CDR2 is YFSETQ. This CDR3 has 18 residues. J gave up 0 bases and V 3 bases, and 8 bases lay outside the gene matches. The CDR3 DNA sequence: TGCGCCAGCAGCTACTCAGGGGGCCTTAGCTCCTATAATTCACCCCTCCACTTT. The encoded protein is CASSYSGGLSSYNSPLHF.

The chain couples TRBV27 to TRBJ2-1, with 9 bases aligning to TRBD1. CDR1 is MNHEY and CDR2 is SMNVEV in the germline V gene (reference sequence). V was pared by 4 bases and J by 1 base, with 8 bases of the junction left unmatched. There are 17 residues in the CDR3. CDR3 coding DNA: TGTGCCAGCAGTTCGGGGACAGGGTTAGGGTCCTACAATGAGCAGTTCTTC. The encoded protein is CASSSGTGLGSYNEQFF.

The rearrangement links TRBV5-4 to TRBJ2-5; 11 nucleotides agree with TRBD1. V was pared by 4 bases and J by 5 bases, with 1 base of the junction left unmatched. The CDR3 runs to 13 residues. The germline gives CDR1 SGHNT, CDR2 YYREEE (reference sequence). CDR3 bases: TGTGCCAGCAGCCGGACAGGGGGCGAGACCCAGTACTTC. The encoded protein is CASSRTGGETQYF.